This T cell receptor beta chain appears in the sequencing data of a study of CD8 T cells in Susac syndrome. Whole-study results and caveats: As the study acknowledged, the number of individuals in its TCR sequencing and HLA analysis was relatively small.

An amount of RNA that ranged from 0.5 to 1 ug was reverse transcribed with random hexamers. TCRdb reprocessed the immunoSEQ multiplex PCR reads via MiXCR and lists one record per CDR3 protein. The sample lists some 180,000 distinct CDR3 sequences, about 95% seen once, with 0.09% to 0.1% in the top ten. With regard to this clonotype: Its cognate antigen is unknown.

This CDR3 comprises 14 residues. J lost 8 bases, V lost 1 base, and 6 bases had no gene match. Germline V gene data show CDR1 as DFQATT and CDR2 as SNEGSKA (reference sequence). The chain carries TRBV20-1 and TRBJ2-1, with 9 bases matching TRBD2. Sequenced input: CD4+ T cells from PBMCs. The TCR was taken from a human donor with Susac syndrome. The CDR3 sequence is CSARAGAGGYEQFF. CDR3 sequence (DNA): TGCAGTGCTAGAGCCGGAGCGGGAGGATATGAGCAGTTCTTC.